This entry concerns a single T cell receptor beta chain. After extraction with the RNeasy kit, roughly 0.45 to 1 ug of the RNA was reverse transcribed using random hexamers. Via MiXCR, TCRdb re-called the immunoSEQ multiplex PCR reads, giving one row per CDR3 protein. The repertoire holds around 180,000 distinct CDR3 sequences, with approximately 94% as singletons. Germline-derived CDR1 and CDR2 are SGDLS and YYNGEE. Trimming removed 0 bases from V and 6 bases from J, with 14 bases in between. This CDR3 comprises 15 residues. These data belong to a study of CD8 T cells in Susac syndrome. This chain connects TRBV9 to TRBJ2-3; maybe TRBD1 (6 bases). The TCR was taken from a human donor with multiple sclerosis. The sequencing sample was made of CD4+ T cells from PBMCs. CDR3: CASSVAQGVRDTQYF. As DNA, the CDR3 is TGTGCCAGCAGCGTAGCACAGGGCGTGAGGGATACGCAGTATTTT.